The TCR beta chain under discussion was sequenced for a study of shared clonotypes between healthy human individuals. Whole-study results and caveats: The study found lower generation probabilities in non-shared clonotypes than in those shared by all four donors.

Of note for this clone: Its antigen is currently unknown.

Researchers partitioned CD4+ cells into CD45RA+ naive and CD45RA-negative memory subsets. The DNA input per sorted-subset replicate PCR was about 0.2 ug, corresponding to some 33,000 T cell genomes. Repertoires were generated with immunoSEQ multiplex PCR, while TCRdb's copy carries only in-frame clones and drops some. The sample records some 2,500,000 clones, roughly 93% being singletons. V gave up 2 bases and J gave up 6 bases, with 13 bases separating them. The CDR3 contains 14 residues. From germline, CDR1 is SGHDN and CDR2 FVKESK. Specimen: naive CD4+ T cells from PBMCs. Subset of the sample: CD45RA+ positively selected. The chain employs TRBV14 and TRBJ1-1; D not resolved. This sequence was found in a man younger than 35 in good health. Some clones in this sample may be carry-over from other donors' samples. DNA of the CDR3: TGTGCCAGCAGCCAACCGGGTTCTGGGGCTGAAGCTTTCTTT. Amino acid sequence: CASSQPGSGAEAFF.